Following are 15 T cell receptor beta chains from one sample sequenced in a study of T-cell memory formation after mild COVID-19. MiXCR, applied by TCRdb to the 5' RACE reads, yields one record per CDR3 protein. The profile shows more than 400,000 distinct CDR3 sequences, about 20% of them singletons. Material: PBMCs or a T cell subset sorted from them (not recorded which). These receptors were collected from an adult woman who had mild COVID-19 (a few samples of this study predate the infection). Cell type and time point are not known.

This rearrangement joins TRBV7-2 to TRBJ2-1; D is undetermined. Trimming left V 3 bases short and J 6 bases short, with 15 bases between. Per the germline V gene, CDR1 is SGHTA and CDR2 is FQGNSA. CDR3 size: 15 residues. CDR3 in DNA: TGTGCCAGCAGCTTTACTGGACGGTCCGGCAATGAGCAGTTCTTC. It is translated as CASSFTGRSGNEQFF.

The V and J genes are TRBV6-5 and TRBJ2-7; D remains ambiguous. Trimming took 2 bases from V and 7 from J, leaving 18 bases between them. The CDR3 contains 15 residues. Per the germline V gene, CDR1 is MNHEY and CDR2 is SVGAGI. CDR3: CASSYRIQTPGEQYF. In nucleotides, the CDR3 is TGTGCCAGCAGTTACCGTATACAGACTCCCGGGGAGCAGTACTTC.

This clonotype was recorded a few times. This chain links TRBV4-3 with TRBJ1-6; maybe TRBD1 (5 bases). V lost 1 base, J lost 7 bases, and 14 bases lay in between. The CDR3 has 16 residues. The V gene's germline CDR1 is LGHNA and CDR2 YSLEER. DNA for the CDR3: TGCGCCAGCAGCCAAGTTTCGACGGGGCTCAATTCACCCCTCCACTTT. Translated, it gives CASSQVSTGLNSPLHF.

This clonotype has only a few counts. The chain links TRBV7-9 to TRBJ2-1; TRBD1 matches at 8 bases. After removal of 5 bases from V and 8 bases from J, the junction contained 8 bases not matched to a gene. This CDR3 has 14 residues. CDR1 and CDR2 (germline): SEHNR, FQNEAQ (reference sequence). The CDR3 region has the DNA TGTGCCAGCAGCGCGCATTCAGGGGGCGATGAGCAGTTCTTC. Residues: CASSAHSGGDEQFF.

The sample holds a few counts of this clonotype. This rearrangement joins TRBV29-1 to TRBJ1-1, with D uncertain. Between the trimmed V and J ends, which lost 5 bases and 2 bases, there was a span of 6 bases. This CDR3 spans 11 amino acids. In germline, CDR1 is SQVTM, CDR2 ANQGSEA. In DNA, the CDR3 is TGCAGCGTTAGAGACAACACTGAAGCTTTCTTT. Encoded protein: CSVRDNTEAFF.

V and J are TRBV27 and TRBJ2-5; D remains ambiguous. The germline CDR1 and CDR2 sequences are MNHEY and SMNVEV (reference sequence). The CDR3 consists of 16 residues. The germline V and J ends were trimmed by 2 bases and 2 bases, with 15 bases remaining between them. CDR3 sequence reads: CASSLLTGQPQETQYF. DNA of the CDR3: TGTGCCAGCAGTTTACTCACCGGGCAACCTCAAGAGACCCAGTACTTC.

This chain uses TRBV5-6 with TRBJ2-2; 7 positions agree with TRBD1. This CDR3 is 16 amino acids long. Germline assignment: CDR1 SGHDT and CDR2 YYEEEE. After removal of 5 bases from V and 6 bases from J, the junction contained 13 bases not matched to a gene. CDR3 residues: CASRSTGVDPPGELFF. Here the CDR3 DNA reads TGTGCCAGCAGGTCTACAGGGGTCGACCCCCCCGGGGAGCTGTTTTTT. The full variable domain, its missing parts supplied by reference TRBV5-6 and TRBJ2-2, is DAGVTQSPTHLIKTRGQQVTLRCSPKSGHDTVSWYQQALGQGPQFIFQYYEEEERQRGNFPDRFSGHQFPNYSSELNVNALLLGDSALYLCASRSTGVDPPGELFFGEGSRLTVL.

This clonotype has more than one count but fewer than ten. V gene TRBV24-1 combines with J gene TRBJ2-3; D could derive from TRBD1 or TRBD2 (5 bases each). V was pared by 7 bases and J by 3 bases, with 7 bases between. The germline CDR1 and CDR2 sequences are KGHDR and SFDVKD. The length of the CDR3 is 12 residues. The CDR3 sequence: CATSWGTDTQYF. Here the CDR3 DNA reads TGTGCCACCAGCTGGGGGACAGATACGCAGTATTTT.

The sample holds many counts of this clonotype. The rearrangement links TRBV19 to TRBJ2-3; D is possibly TRBD2 (5 bases). The V end lost 5 bases, the J end lost 6 bases, and 9 bases lay between the germline ends. This CDR3 has 12 amino acids. CDR1 is LNHDA, CDR2 SQIVND, per germline (reference sequence). CDR3 sequence: CASSVPGDTQYF. The CDR3 region has the DNA TGTGCCAGTAGTGTTCCGGGGGATACGCAGTATTTT.

This clonotype was recorded a few times. This chain uses TRBV29-1 with TRBJ2-1; tentative D call: TRBD1 (6 bases). CDR1 and CDR2 (germline): SQVTM, ANQGSEA. The germline V and J ends were trimmed by 3 bases and 0 bases, with 9 bases remaining between them. CDR3 length equals 14 residues. The CDR3: CSVEGHYSYNEQFF. CDR3 coding DNA: TGCAGCGTTGAGGGACACTACTCCTACAATGAGCAGTTCTTC.

This clonotype was observed a few times. CDR3 in DNA: TGCGCCAGCAGCTTGCGGACGGGCTCCTACGAGCAGTACTTC. Residues: CASSLRTGSYEQYF. V usage is TRBV5-1 and J usage is TRBJ2-7, with D hard to call. This CDR3 has 14 residues. CDR1 is SGHRS, CDR2 YFSETQ, per germline. The V gene lost 1 base and the J gene lost 0 bases, with 8 bases spanning the gap.

In this sample, this clonotype turned up a few times. The rearrangement uses TRBV21-1 and TRBJ2-1; TRBD1 reflects the table's D call only, with no check against the DNA. TRBV21-1 is a pseudogene locus. The CDR3 contains 14 residues. CDR3 nucleotides: TGTGCCAGCCCCCGTCCTCTCACTTACAATGAGCAGTTCTTC. It translates to CASPRPLTYNEQFF.

This clonotype came up many times. The rearrangement links TRBV29-1 to TRBJ1-1; D unclear. Trimming pared 4 bases from V and 5 bases from J, leaving 14 bases between. The CDR3 is 13 amino acids. Germline CDR1 SQVTM, CDR2 ANQGSEA. The CDR3 DNA sequence: TGCAGCGTTGGGGAGGCCACGGGGACTGAAGCTTTCTTT. It is translated as CSVGEATGTEAFF.

CDR3 sequence reads: CASSGRQTNTEAFF. CDR3 DNA sequence: TGTGCCAGCAGTGGGCGACAGACGAACACTGAAGCTTTCTTT. This chain links TRBV2 with TRBJ1-1, with D maybe TRBD1 (5 bases). This CDR3 is built from 14 residues. V was clipped by 4 bases and J by 1 base, with 10 bases between them. Germline V gives CDR1 SNHLY, CDR2 FYNNEI.

J is TRBJ2-7 and V is TRBV12-3 or TRBV12-4; TRBD2 is a possible D gene (5 bases). This CDR3 comprises 18 residues. V lost 2 bases to trimming and J lost 0 bases, with 20 bases between them. This CDR3 reads CASSLLSEWLTSSYEQYF. The CDR3 DNA is TGTGCCAGCAGTTTACTCTCAGAATGGTTAACTAGCTCCTACGAGCAGTACTTC.